The T cell receptor beta chain described here comes from a study of blood T cell repertoires in COVID-19. The CDR3 is 14 residues long. Germline assignment: CDR1 MNHEY and CDR2 SVGAGI. Losses at the gene ends were 5 bases for V and 2 bases for J; bases not matched to a gene: 2. This clone was recorded a few times. The repertoire was sequenced with immunoSEQ multiplex PCR; TCRdb's copy has only in-frame clones and lacks some. Found here are 54,000 or so clones, approximately 82% of them singletons; the top ten hold 3.5%. The sequencing sample was made of peripheral blood. The chain links TRBV6-5 to TRBJ1-2; 10 bases are a match to TRBD1. This sequence originates from a woman at least 80 years old with acute or convalescent COVID-19. CDR3 nucleotides: TGTGCCAGCAGTAGGGACAGGGGAAACTATGGCTACACCTTC. This translates into CASSRDRGNYGYTF.